The 18 T cell receptor beta chains given below trace back to one sample, sequenced in a study of cytomegalovirus exposure and HLA in healthy donors. The PCR was carried out with 60 Vbeta primers and 13 Jbeta primers. Clones were read by immunoSEQ multiplex PCR, and TCRdb kept only the in-frame ones, dropping some. The sample yields approximately 160,000 clones, roughly 80% seen once. The sequencing sample was made of PBMCs. The receptors come from a human donor in good health.

Here the CDR3 reads CAISGRGASGYTF. The CDR3 DNA is TGTGCCATCAGTGGACGGGGGGCTTCTGGCTACACCTTC. The rearrangement joins TRBV10-3 to TRBJ1-2; a possible D gene is TRBD1 (6 bases). This CDR3 contains 13 residues. In germline, CDR1 is ENHRY, CDR2 SYGVKD. Between the trimmed V and J ends, which lost 4 bases and 7 bases, there was a span of 13 bases.

The chain uses TRBV7-9 and TRBJ2-1, with 8 nucleotides matching TRBD1. Germline-derived CDR1 and CDR2 are SEHNR and FQNEAQ (reference sequence). V gave up 4 bases and J gave up 4 bases; unmatched junction bases: 6. The length of the CDR3 is 15 residues. The CDR3 DNA reads TGTGCCAGCAGCTGGGAACAGGGGGTTTACAATGAGCAGTTCTTC. Translating it yields CASSWEQGVYNEQFF.

Only one count was recorded for this clone. The rearrangement links TRBV29-1 to TRBJ2-1, with 13 positions matching TRBD2. V lost 7 bases, J lost 6 bases, and 9 bases stayed unmatched. Germline lookup yields CDR1 SQVTM and CDR2 ANQGSEA. The CDR3 runs 15 residues. CDR3 amino acids: CSGNPTSGGPNEQFF. The CDR3 region has the DNA TGCAGCGGGAATCCGACTAGCGGGGGGCCCAATGAGCAGTTCTTC.

This sequence joins TRBV9 and TRBJ1-3, with TRBD1 as a possible D gene (5 bases). Trimming took 6 bases from V and 4 from J, leaving 20 bases between them. Germline loops: CDR1 SGDLS, CDR2 YYNGEE. There are 16 residues in the CDR3. The CDR3 here is CASTDSSQGTGNTIYF. The DNA of the CDR3 is TGTGCCAGCACAGATAGCTCCCAGGGAACCGGAAACACCATATATTTT.

This clone was observed once. CDR3 residues: CASSTGTGIGGYTF. CDR3 sequence (DNA): TGTGCCAGCAGCACGGGGACAGGGATAGGCGGCTACACCTTC. This chain connects TRBV5-6 to TRBJ1-2; 9 bases align to TRBD1. This CDR3 is built from 14 residues. The junction had 9 bases not matched to a gene; V was cut back by 4 bases and J by 8 bases. CDR1 and CDR2 from the germline V gene are SGHDT and YYEEEE.

The J gene is TRBJ1-2, the V gene TRBV27; 7 bases match TRBD1. This CDR3 has 13 amino acids. CDR1 and CDR2 from the germline V gene are MNHEY and SMNVEV (reference sequence). Trimming took 7 bases from V and 2 from J; bases not matched to a gene: 4. CDR3: CASKRGRNYGYTF. The CDR3 bases are TGTGCCAGCAAAAGGGGGCGCAACTATGGCTACACCTTC.

The CDR3 region is CASSLVAGGLLGQFF. The CDR3 coding sequence is TGTGCCAGCAGTTTGGTAGCGGGGGGGCTTTTAGGGCAGTTCTTC. This chain links TRBV27 with TRBJ2-1, with 11 bases that match TRBD2. This CDR3 comprises 15 residues. Trimming removed 3 bases from V and 12 bases from J; junction bases left unmatched: 10. Germline CDR1 is MNHEY and CDR2 is SMNVEV (reference sequence).

This clone was observed a handful of times. The V call is TRBV6-6, the J call TRBJ2-1; 12 nucleotides match TRBD1. CDR3 length: 14 residues. Germline V CDR1 and CDR2: MNHNY, SVGAGI (reference sequence). Trimming at V came to 3 bases and at J to 8 bases, leaving 2 bases not matched to a gene. CDR3 loop: CASSYRDRGHEQFF. DNA of the CDR3: TGTGCCAGCAGTTATCGGGACAGGGGGCATGAGCAGTTCTTC.

CDR3 loop: CASSLDVRGNEQFF. CDR3 nucleotides: TGTGCCAGCAGCTTGGACGTTCGAGGCAATGAGCAGTTCTTC. The genes are TRBV5-8 and TRBJ2-1; D is unresolved. Germline values: CDR1 SGHTS, CDR2 YDEGEE. Trimming removed 0 bases from V and 6 bases from J, with 10 bases in between. CDR3 length: 14 amino acids.

The chain has TRBV4-1 and TRBJ1-4; D unclear. This CDR3 has 15 residues. Germline values: CDR1 MGHRA, CDR2 YSYEKL. V was trimmed by 0 bases and J by 3 bases, leaving 8 bases between them. The CDR3 protein is CASSQDFGANEKLFF. The CDR3 bases are TGCGCCAGCAGCCAAGATTTCGGGGCTAATGAAAAACTGTTTTTT.

The chain has TRBV11-2 and TRBJ1-2, with TRBD1 matching 7 bases. Looked up from germline, CDR1 is SGHAT and CDR2 is FQNNGV. Trimming removed 6 bases from V and 2 bases from J; junction bases left unmatched: 3. The CDR3 sequence is 13 residues long. Here the CDR3 reads CASREGQNYGYTF. The DNA of the CDR3 is TGTGCCAGCAGAGAGGGACAGAACTATGGCTACACCTTC.

The chain recombines TRBV9 with TRBJ2-3; maybe TRBD2 (6 bases). V was shortened by 4 bases and J by 7 bases, with 22 bases between the two germline ends. Germline lookup yields CDR1 SGDLS and CDR2 YYNGEE. This CDR3 spans 16 amino acids. CDR3 region: CASSPEVGGSTNTQYF. The CDR3 DNA is TGTGCCAGCAGCCCCGAAGTCGGGGGAAGCACGAATACGCAGTATTTT.

The chain employs TRBV21-1 and TRBJ1-1; TRBD1, as called in the table, went unchecked against the DNA. TRBV21-1 is a listed pseudogene. The length of the CDR3 is 14 residues. CDR3 in amino acids: CASSLGHWNTEAFF. The CDR3 DNA reads TGTGCCAGCAGCCTGGGACACTGGAACACTGAAGCTTTCTTT.

This clone was seen only a few times. The genes are TRBV15 and TRBJ1-2; tentatively, D is TRBD1 (6 bases). CDR3 length: 14 residues. Looked up from germline, CDR1 is LNHNV and CDR2 is YYDKDF (reference sequence). V lost 2 bases to trimming and J lost 3 bases, with 10 bases between them. DNA of the CDR3: TGTGCCACCAGCAGACCAGGACAGTACTATGGCTACACCTTC. Translation gives CATSRPGQYYGYTF.

The table lists this clone with a count of one. The rearrangement uses TRBV2 and TRBJ2-5; no reliable D call. V lost 7 bases to trimming and J lost 5 bases, with 14 bases between them. The CDR3 has 13 residues. The V gene's germline CDR1 is SNHLY and CDR2 FYNNEI. The CDR3: CASNLPPRETQYF. CDR3 DNA sequence: TGTGCCAGCAATCTGCCCCCTCGGGAGACCCAGTACTTC.

The chain carries TRBV7-6 and TRBJ2-2; TRBD2 aligns across 7 bases. Per the germline V gene, CDR1 is SGHVS and CDR2 is FNYEAQ. Germline trimming cut 1 base from V and 3 bases from J; bases unmatched to any gene: 5. This CDR3 has 16 residues. CDR3 coding DNA: TGTGCCAGCAGCTTAGAGGCAGGGAGGGACACCGGGGAGCTGTTTTTT. Translated, it gives CASSLEAGRDTGELFF.

The rearrangement uses TRBV9 and TRBJ1-2; 7 bases are a match to TRBD1. Germline V CDR1 and CDR2: SGDLS, YYNGEE. CDR3 length: 16 amino acids. Trimming took 4 bases from V and 1 from J; bases not matched to a gene: 10. This CDR3 is CASSPGTEAFNYGYTF. The CDR3 DNA follows: TGTGCCAGCAGCCCTGGGACAGAAGCTTTTAACTATGGCTACACCTTC.

This clone appeared once. The gene calls are TRBV5-8 and TRBJ2-5, with TRBD2 as a possible D gene (6 bases). CDR3 size: 14 residues. Germline V gene data show CDR1 as SGHTS and CDR2 as YDEGEE. V was shortened by 4 bases and J by 5 bases, with 15 bases between the two germline ends. DNA of the CDR3: TGTGCCAGCAGCCCCCGGGGGTCAAGGGAGACCCAGTACTTC. It codes for CASSPRGSRETQYF. The variable domain in full, with the rest retrieved from reference TRBV5-8 and TRBJ2-5, is EAGVTQSPTHLIKTRGQQATLRCSPISGHTSVYWYQQALGLGLQFLLWYDEGEERNRGNFPPRFSGRQFPNYSSELNVNALELEDSALYLCASSPRGSRETQYFGPGTRLLVL.